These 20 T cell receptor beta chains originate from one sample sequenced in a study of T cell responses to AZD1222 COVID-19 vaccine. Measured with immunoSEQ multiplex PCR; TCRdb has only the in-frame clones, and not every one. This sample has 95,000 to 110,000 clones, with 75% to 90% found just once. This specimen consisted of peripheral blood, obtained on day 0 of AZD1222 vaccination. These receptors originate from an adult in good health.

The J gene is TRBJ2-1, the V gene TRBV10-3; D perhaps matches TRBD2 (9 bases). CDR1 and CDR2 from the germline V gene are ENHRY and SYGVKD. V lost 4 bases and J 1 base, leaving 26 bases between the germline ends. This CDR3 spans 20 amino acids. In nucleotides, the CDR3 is TGTGCCATCAGTGGTCTGACAGGGGAAGGAGCGGGGGGTTCCTACAATGAGCAGTTCTTC. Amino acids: CAISGLTGEGAGGSYNEQFF.

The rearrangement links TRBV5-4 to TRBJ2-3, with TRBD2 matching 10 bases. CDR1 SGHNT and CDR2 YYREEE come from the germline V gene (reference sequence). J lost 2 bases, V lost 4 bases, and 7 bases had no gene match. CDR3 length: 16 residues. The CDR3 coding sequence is TGTGCCAGCAGCATTCCGCTAGCGGGGGTCACAGATACGCAGTATTTT. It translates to CASSIPLAGVTDTQYF.

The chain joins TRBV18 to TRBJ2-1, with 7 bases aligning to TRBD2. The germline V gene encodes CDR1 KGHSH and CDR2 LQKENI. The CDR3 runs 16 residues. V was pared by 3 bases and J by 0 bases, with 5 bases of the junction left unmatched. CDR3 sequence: CASSPPWGGSYNEQFF. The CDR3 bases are TGTGCCAGCTCACCTCCCTGGGGGGGCTCCTACAATGAGCAGTTCTTC.

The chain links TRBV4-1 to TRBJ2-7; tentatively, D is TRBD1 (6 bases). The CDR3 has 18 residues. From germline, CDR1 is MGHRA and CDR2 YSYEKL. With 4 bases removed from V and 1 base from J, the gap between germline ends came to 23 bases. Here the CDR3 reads CASSRQGVGTLRSYEQYF. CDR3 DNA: TGCGCCAGCAGCCGTCAAGGAGTCGGGACACTACGTTCCTACGAGCAGTACTTC.

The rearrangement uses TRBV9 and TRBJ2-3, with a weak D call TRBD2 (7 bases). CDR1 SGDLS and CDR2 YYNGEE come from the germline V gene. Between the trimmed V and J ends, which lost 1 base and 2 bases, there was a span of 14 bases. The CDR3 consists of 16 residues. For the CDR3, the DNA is TGTGCCAGCAGCGTACTAGGGGGGGAGAACACAGATACGCAGTATTTT. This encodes CASSVLGGENTDTQYF.

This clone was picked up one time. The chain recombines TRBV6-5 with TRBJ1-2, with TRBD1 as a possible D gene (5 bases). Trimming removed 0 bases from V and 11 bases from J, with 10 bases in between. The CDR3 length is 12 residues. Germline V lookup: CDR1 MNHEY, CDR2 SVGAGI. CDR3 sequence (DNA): TGTGCCAGCAGTTACTCTTGGGGGTTATACACCTTC. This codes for CASSYSWGLYTF.

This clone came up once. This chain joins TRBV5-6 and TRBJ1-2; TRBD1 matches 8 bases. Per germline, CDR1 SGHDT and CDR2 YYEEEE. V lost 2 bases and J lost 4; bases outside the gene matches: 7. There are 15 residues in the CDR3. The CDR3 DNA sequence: TGTGCCAGCAGCTTTCACTCAGGGGGCATCTATGGCTACACCTTC. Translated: CASSFHSGGIYGYTF.

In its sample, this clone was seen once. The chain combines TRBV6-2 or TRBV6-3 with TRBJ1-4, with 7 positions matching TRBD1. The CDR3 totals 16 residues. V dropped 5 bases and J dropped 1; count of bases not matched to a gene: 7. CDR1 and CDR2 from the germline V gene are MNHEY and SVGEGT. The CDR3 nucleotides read TGTGCCAGCAGTCAGCGACAGGGAATAACTAATGAAAAACTGTTTTTT. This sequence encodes CASSQRQGITNEKLFF.

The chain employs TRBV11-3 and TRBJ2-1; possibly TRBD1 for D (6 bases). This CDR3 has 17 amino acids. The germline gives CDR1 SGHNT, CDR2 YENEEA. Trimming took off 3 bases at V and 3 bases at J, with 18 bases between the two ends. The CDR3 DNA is TGTGCCAGCAGCTTTACCTTTAGTGGGGGCCGCTACAATGAGCAGTTCTTC. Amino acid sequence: CASSFTFSGGRYNEQFF.

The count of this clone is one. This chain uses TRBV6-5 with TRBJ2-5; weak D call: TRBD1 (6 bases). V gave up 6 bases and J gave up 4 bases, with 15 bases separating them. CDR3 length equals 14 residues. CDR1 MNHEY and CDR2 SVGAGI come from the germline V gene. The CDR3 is CASSHRDLRETQYF. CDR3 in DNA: TGTGCCAGCAGCCACAGGGATCTTCGAGAGACCCAGTACTTC.

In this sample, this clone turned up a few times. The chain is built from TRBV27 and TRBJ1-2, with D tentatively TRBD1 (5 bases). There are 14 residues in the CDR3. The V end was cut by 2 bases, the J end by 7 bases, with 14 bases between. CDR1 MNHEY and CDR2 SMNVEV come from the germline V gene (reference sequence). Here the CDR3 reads CASSLAPGGSGYTF. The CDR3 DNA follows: TGTGCCAGCAGTTTAGCCCCGGGGGGATCTGGCTACACCTTC.

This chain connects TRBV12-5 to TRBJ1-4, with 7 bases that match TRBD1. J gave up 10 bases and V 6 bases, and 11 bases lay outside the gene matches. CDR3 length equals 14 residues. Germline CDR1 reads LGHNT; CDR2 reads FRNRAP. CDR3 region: CASGHGQEFGKLFF. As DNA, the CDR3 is TGTGCTAGTGGCCACGGACAGGAATTTGGAAAACTGTTTTTT.

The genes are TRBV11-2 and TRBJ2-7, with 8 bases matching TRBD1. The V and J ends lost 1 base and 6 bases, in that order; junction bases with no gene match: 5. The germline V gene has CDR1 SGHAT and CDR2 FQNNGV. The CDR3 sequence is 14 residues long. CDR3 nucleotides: TGTGCCAGCAGCTTAGGACAGGGGATTGGCGAGCAGTACTTC. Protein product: CASSLGQGIGEQYF.

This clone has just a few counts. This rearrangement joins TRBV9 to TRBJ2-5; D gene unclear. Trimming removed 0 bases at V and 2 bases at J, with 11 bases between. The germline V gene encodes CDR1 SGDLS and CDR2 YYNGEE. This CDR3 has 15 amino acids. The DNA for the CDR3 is TGTGCCAGCAGCGTAGTCGGACGGACGCAAGAGACCCAGTACTTC. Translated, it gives CASSVVGRTQETQYF.

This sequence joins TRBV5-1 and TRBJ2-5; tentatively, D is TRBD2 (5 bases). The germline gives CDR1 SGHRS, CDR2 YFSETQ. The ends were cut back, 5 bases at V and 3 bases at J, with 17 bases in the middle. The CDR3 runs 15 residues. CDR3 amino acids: CASRPTPTGEETQYF. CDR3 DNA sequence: TGCGCCAGCAGACCCACCCCTACCGGGGAAGAGACCCAGTACTTC. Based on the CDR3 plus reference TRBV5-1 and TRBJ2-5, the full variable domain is KAGVTQTPRYLIKTRGQQVTLSCSPISGHRSVSWYQQTPGQGLQFLFEYFSETQRNKGNFPGRFSGRQFSNSRSEMNVSTLELGDSALYLCASRPTPTGEETQYFGPGTRLLVL.

The CDR3 sequence: CASRSGTGVLEQYF. CDR3 in DNA: TGTGCCAGCAGATCCGGGACAGGAGTCCTAGAGCAGTACTTC. J is TRBJ2-7 and V is TRBV6-6; the match to TRBD1 covers 8 bases. Unmatched junction bases numbered 11, after V lost 6 bases and J lost 7 bases. This CDR3 has 14 amino acids. Germline V gene data show CDR1 as MNHNY and CDR2 as SVGAGI (reference sequence).

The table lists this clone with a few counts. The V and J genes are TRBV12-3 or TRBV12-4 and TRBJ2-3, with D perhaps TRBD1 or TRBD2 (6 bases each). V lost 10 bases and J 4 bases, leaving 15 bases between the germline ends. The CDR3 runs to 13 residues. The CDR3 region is CAILVGGPDTQYF. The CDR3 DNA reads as TGTGCCATATTAGTGGGGGGCCCAGATACGCAGTATTTT.

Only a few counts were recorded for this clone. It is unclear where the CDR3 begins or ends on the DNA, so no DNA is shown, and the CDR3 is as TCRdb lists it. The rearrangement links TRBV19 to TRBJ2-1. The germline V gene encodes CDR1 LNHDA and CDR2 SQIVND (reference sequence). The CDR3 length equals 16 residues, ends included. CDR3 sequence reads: CASTSGWGSSYNEQFF.

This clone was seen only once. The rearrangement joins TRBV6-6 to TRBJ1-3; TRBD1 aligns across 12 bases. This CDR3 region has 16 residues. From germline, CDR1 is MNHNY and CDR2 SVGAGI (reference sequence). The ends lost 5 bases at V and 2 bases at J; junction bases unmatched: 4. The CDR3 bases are TGTGCCAGCAGTCGGGACAGGGGGCGCACTGGAAACACCATATATTTT. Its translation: CASSRDRGRTGNTIYF.

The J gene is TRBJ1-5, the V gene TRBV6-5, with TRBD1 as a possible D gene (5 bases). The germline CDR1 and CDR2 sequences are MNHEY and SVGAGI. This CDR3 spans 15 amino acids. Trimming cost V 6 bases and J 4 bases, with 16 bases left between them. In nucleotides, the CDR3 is TGTGCCAGCAGCCAAACCGACAGTTTAAATCAGCCCCAGCATTTT. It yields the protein CASSQTDSLNQPQHF.